These 31 T cell receptor beta chains share one sample of origin, sequenced in a study of monozygotic twins with inflammatory bowel disease. TCRdb re-called the 5' RACE reads and gives one entry per CDR3 protein, without DNA. The sample table sets out under 200,000 distinct CDR3 sequences. What was sequenced was blood. The receptors come from a human donor with ulcerative colitis or Crohn's disease, or a healthy co-twin of an affected twin (not recorded which).

The rearrangement uses TRBV5-1 and TRBJ2-7; there is no DNA to check the TCRdb D call of TRBD2. Germline lookup yields CDR1 SGHRS and CDR2 YFSETQ. CDR3 length: 18 residues. The CDR3 sequence is CASSSRSWTSRRSYEQYF.

This chain uses TRBV7-9 with TRBJ2-7. Germline V gives CDR1 SEHNR, CDR2 FQNEAQ (reference sequence). This CDR3 is built from 12 residues. The CDR3 sequence is CASSVSGYEQYF.

The genes are TRBV9 and TRBJ2-7; TCRdb picks TRBD1, but there is no DNA to check that call. The CDR3 contains 14 residues. Germline V CDR1 and CDR2: SGDLS, YYNGEE. CDR3 sequence reads: CASSTQSTPYEQYF.

The chain uses TRBV5-1 and TRBJ2-7; TCRdb calls TRBD1, which cannot be checked without DNA. Germline V CDR1 and CDR2: SGHRS, YFSETQ. The length of the CDR3 is 14 residues. CDR3 amino acids: CASSVAGTDYEQYF.

CDR3 in amino acids: CSVDVSDVQFF. The rearrangement uses TRBV29-1 and TRBJ2-1; lacking DNA, the TRBD2 call made by TCRdb goes unchecked. This CDR3 has 11 residues. Germline-derived CDR1 and CDR2 are SQVTM and ANQGSEA.

The chain has TRBV4-2 and TRBJ2-7; TCRdb names TRBD1, which stays unverified in the absence of DNA. Germline V gene data show CDR1 as LGHNA and CDR2 as YNFKEQ. This CDR3 is built from 16 residues. This chain's CDR3 is CASSQVSSPRYYEQYF.

The genes are TRBV20-1 and TRBJ2-1; the D call of TRBD2 rests on TCRdb alone, since no DNA is present to check it. The CDR3 runs to 16 residues. In germline, CDR1 is DFQATT, CDR2 SNEGSKA (reference sequence). The CDR3 spells CSARDSWLAGRDEQFF.

The CDR3: CASSRPGTYNYGYTF. This sequence joins TRBV12-3 or TRBV12-4 and TRBJ1-2; the D call from TCRdb, TRBD1, cannot be confirmed without DNA. The CDR3 extends over 15 amino acids.

This chain uses TRBV29-1 with TRBJ1-5. The germline gives CDR1 SQVTM, CDR2 ANQGSEA. The CDR3 is made up of 14 amino acids. The CDR3 is CSVVEGTVNQPQHF.

V is TRBV18 and J is TRBJ1-4; TCRdb's D call of TRBD1 is untestable without DNA. CDR3 length: 17 residues. Germline assignment: CDR1 KGHSH and CDR2 LQKENI. CDR3 sequence reads: CASSPLARAFTGEKLFF.

The CDR3 region is CASSLTGTGELFF. The V call is TRBV7-3, the J call TRBJ2-2; TCRdb names TRBD1, which stays unverified in the absence of DNA. Germline values: CDR1 SGHTA, CDR2 FQGTGA. The CDR3 contains 13 residues. Full variable domain (rest looked up from reference TRBV7-3 and TRBJ2-2): GAGVSQTPSNKVTEKGKYVELRCDPISGHTALYWYRQSLGQGPEFLIYFQGTGAADDSGLPNDRFFAVRPEGSVSTLKIQRTERGDSAVYLCASSLTGTGELFFGEGSRLTVL.

The chain joins TRBV29-1 to TRBJ2-2; TCRdb calls TRBD1, which cannot be checked without DNA. CDR3 length: 15 residues. The germline CDR1 and CDR2 sequences are SQVTM and ANQGSEA. This CDR3 reads CSGADRGGFAGELFF.

This chain's CDR3 is CASSFAGGSGTEAFF. This chain uses TRBV11-2 with TRBJ1-1; TCRdb outputs TRBD1, but without DNA this stays unchecked. CDR1 SGHAT and CDR2 FQNNGV come from the germline V gene. This CDR3 is built from 15 residues.

V usage is TRBV7-3 and J usage is TRBJ2-1; lacking DNA, the TRBD2 call made by TCRdb goes unchecked. The germline gives CDR1 SGHTA, CDR2 FQGTGA. The CDR3 loop spans 16 amino acids. The CDR3 reads CASSLTPSGGVNEQFF. Full variable domain (missing parts from reference TRBV7-3 and TRBJ2-1): GAGVSQTPSNKVTEKGKYVELRCDPISGHTALYWYRQSLGQGPEFLIYFQGTGAADDSGLPNDRFFAVRPEGSVSTLKIQRTERGDSAVYLCASSLTPSGGVNEQFFGPGTRLTVL.

The chain has TRBV9 and TRBJ1-4; the D gene TCRdb calls, TRBD1, cannot be checked with no DNA. The CDR3 loop spans 14 amino acids. Germline CDR1 reads SGDLS; CDR2 reads YYNGEE. The CDR3 sequence: CASSPGTGHEKLFF.

The CDR3 region is CASSPGTGTEAFF. The J gene is TRBJ1-1, the V gene TRBV7-3; TCRdb picks TRBD1, but there is no DNA to check that call. The CDR3 runs to 13 residues. Germline V gene lookup returns CDR1 SGHTA and CDR2 FQGTGA.

The chain has TRBV5-1 and TRBJ2-5; the TCRdb D gene call, TRBD2, has no DNA to confirm it. The V gene's germline CDR1 is SGHRS and CDR2 YFSETQ. The CDR3 consists of 12 residues. The CDR3 reads CASSKERETQYF.

This chain connects TRBV5-1 to TRBJ1-1; TCRdb reports TRBD1, a call that lacks DNA to check it against. The V gene's germline CDR1 is SGHRS and CDR2 YFSETQ. The CDR3 totals 18 residues. The CDR3 sequence: CASSLAVSGRTPNTEAFF.

The chain is built from TRBV18 and TRBJ2-3; TCRdb returns TRBD1, unconfirmable since there is no DNA. The germline V gene has CDR1 KGHSH and CDR2 LQKENI. The CDR3 runs to 16 residues. CDR3 loop: CASSPGQVTIADTQYF.

The chain couples TRBV2 to TRBJ2-7; lacking DNA, the TRBD2 call made by TCRdb goes unchecked. The CDR3 loop spans 14 amino acids. From germline, CDR1 is SNHLY and CDR2 FYNNEI. The CDR3 spells CASRLEGRAYEQYF.

The chain recombines TRBV12-3 or TRBV12-4 with TRBJ1-4; TCRdb proposes TRBD1, but this gene call is untestable without DNA. The CDR3 covers 16 residues. The CDR3 loop reads CASSPGWTAANEKLFF.

V and J are TRBV7-8 and TRBJ2-2; TCRdb's D call of TRBD1 is untestable without DNA. Germline loops: CDR1 SGHVS, CDR2 FQNEAQ. This CDR3 comprises 16 residues. The CDR3: CASSPFGGLNTGELFF.

The J gene is TRBJ1-3, the V gene TRBV20-1; TCRdb's D call of TRBD1 is untestable without DNA. Germline CDR1 and CDR2: DFQATT and SNEGSKA (reference sequence). The CDR3 length is 14 residues. The CDR3 reads CSARRQGPGNTIYF.

The J gene is TRBJ2-1, the V gene TRBV7-6. This CDR3 has 14 amino acids. The germline V gene encodes CDR1 SGHVS and CDR2 FNYEAQ. The CDR3 protein is CASSRGSSYNEQFF.

The chain is built from TRBV23-1 and TRBJ2-1; TCRdb lists TRBD2, though no DNA is available to test this call. TRBV23-1 has ORF status, its function being uncertain. The CDR3 contains 21 residues. The CDR3 loop reads CASSQPAGTSGCAVSYNEQFF.

The V and J genes are TRBV5-6 and TRBJ2-5; the TRBD2 assignment by TCRdb is unverifiable without DNA. Per the germline V gene, CDR1 is SGHDT and CDR2 is YYEEEE. The CDR3 is 15 residues long. The CDR3 spells CASSLGVAGGVTQYF. Full variable domain (rest looked up from reference TRBV5-6 and TRBJ2-5): DAGVTQSPTHLIKTRGQQVTLRCSPKSGHDTVSWYQQALGQGPQFIFQYYEEEERQRGNFPDRFSGHQFPNYSSELNVNALLLGDSALYLCASSLGVAGGVTQYFGPGTRLLVL.

The rearrangement uses TRBV20-1 and TRBJ1-1; TCRdb gives TRBD1 as the D gene, but with no DNA this cannot be confirmed. Looked up from germline, CDR1 is DFQATT and CDR2 is SNEGSKA (reference sequence). This CDR3 has 13 amino acids. The CDR3 sequence: CSANRGLETEAFF.

V usage is TRBV7-9 and J usage is TRBJ2-5; TCRdb designates TRBD2, a call that cannot be tested without DNA. The CDR3 contains 15 residues. Germline V gene lookup returns CDR1 SEHNR and CDR2 FQNEAQ (reference sequence). This CDR3 is CASSPIAGGGKTQYF.

The CDR3 loop reads CASSATGIRAQPQHF. This chain uses TRBV21-1 with TRBJ1-5; TCRdb designates TRBD1, a call that cannot be tested without DNA. TRBV21-1 is termed a pseudogene. The CDR3 is 15 residues long.

The chain joins TRBV28 to TRBJ2-7; TCRdb outputs TRBD1, but without DNA this stays unchecked. The CDR3 length is 15 residues. Germline V CDR1 and CDR2: MDHEN, SYDVKM. This CDR3 reads CASSGPGQGAYEQYF.

The J gene is TRBJ1-4, the V gene TRBV4-2; TCRdb's D gene call, TRBD1, goes unchecked for lack of DNA. CDR1 is LGHNA, CDR2 YNFKEQ, per germline. The length of the CDR3 is 13 residues. CDR3 sequence reads: CASSQDWGEKLFF.